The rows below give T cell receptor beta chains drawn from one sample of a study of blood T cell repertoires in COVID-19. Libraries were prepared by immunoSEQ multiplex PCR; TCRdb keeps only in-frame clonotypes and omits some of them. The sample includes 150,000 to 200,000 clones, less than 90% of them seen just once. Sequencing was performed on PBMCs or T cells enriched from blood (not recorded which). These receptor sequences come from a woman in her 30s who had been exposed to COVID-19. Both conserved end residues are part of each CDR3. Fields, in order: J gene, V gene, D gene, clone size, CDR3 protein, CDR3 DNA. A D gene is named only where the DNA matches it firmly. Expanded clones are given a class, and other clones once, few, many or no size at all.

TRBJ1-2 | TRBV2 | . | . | CASSEEVVTGSNYGYTF | TGTGCCAGCAGTGAAGAGGTCGTCACAGGGTCTAACTATGGCTACACCTTC
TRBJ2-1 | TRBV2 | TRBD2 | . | CASSEPAGLAGPNEQFF | TGTGCCAGCAGTGAACCGGCAGGACTAGCGGGGCCCAATGAGCAGTTCTTC
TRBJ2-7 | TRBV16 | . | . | CASSQRTNNEQYF | TGTGCCAGCAGCCAAAGGACTAATAACGAGCAGTACTTC
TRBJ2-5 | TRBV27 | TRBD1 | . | CASTWTGGSLETQYF | TGTGCCAGCACTTGGACAGGGGGGTCGTTAGAGACCCAGTACTTC
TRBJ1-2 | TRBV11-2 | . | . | CASSPGLTNYGYTF | TGTGCCAGCAGCCCCGGACTAACCAACTATGGCTACACCTTC
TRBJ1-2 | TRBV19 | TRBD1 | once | CASSTHGGGNRGYTF | TGTGCCAGTTCAACCCACGGAGGGGGCAATCGTGGCTACACCTTC
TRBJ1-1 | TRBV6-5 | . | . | CASANSVTEAFF | TGTGCCAGCGCGAACAGTGTCACTGAAGCTTTCTTT
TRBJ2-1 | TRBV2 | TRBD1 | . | CASSGTGNNEQFF | TGTGCCAGCAGTGGGACAGGGAACAATGAGCAGTTCTTC
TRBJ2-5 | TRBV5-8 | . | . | CASNPGGHETQYF | TGTGCCAGCAACCCAGGGGGGCATGAGACCCAGTACTTC
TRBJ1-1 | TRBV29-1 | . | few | CSAQNTEAFF | TGCAGCGCCCAGAACACTGAAGCTTTCTTT
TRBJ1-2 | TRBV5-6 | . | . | CASSVEHYGYTF | TGTGCCAGCAGCGTTGAGCACTATGGCTACACCTTC
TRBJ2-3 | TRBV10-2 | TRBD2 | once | CASSESILAGVADTQYF | TGCGCCAGCAGTGAGTCGATATTAGCGGGGGTTGCGGATACGCAGTATTTT
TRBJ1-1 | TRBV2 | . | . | CASSTPGSTEAFF | TGTGCCAGCAGTACCCCAGGGTCCACTGAAGCTTTCTTT
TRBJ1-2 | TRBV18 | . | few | CASSPLNRDIDYGYTF | TGTGCCAGCTCACCACTAAACCGGGACATCGACTATGGCTACACCTTC
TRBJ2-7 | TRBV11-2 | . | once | CASSFTLGQIAYEQYF | TGTGCCAGCAGCTTCACCCTTGGGCAAATAGCCTACGAGCAGTACTTC